Listed below are T cell receptor beta chains from one sample, sequenced in a study of a mutant IDH1 vaccine in newly diagnosed glioma. Method: immunoSEQ multiplex PCR; TCRdb's copy keeps in-frame clones and lacks some. The sample yields just under 95,000 clones, about four fifths seen once. The material was PBMCs, obtained from a glioma patient treated with radiotherapy, temozolomide or both. The source of these receptors is a man aged 40-49 years with glioma. Each CDR3 is given with its conserved first and last residue. The D gene is left open where the match is weak. Only some rows state a clone size, as once, few, many or a class for expanded clones.

v_gene	abundance	d_gene	j_gene	CDR3nt	CDR3aa
TRBV5-4	many	TRBD1	TRBJ1-2	TGTGCCAGCAGCTTGACCTCGGGACAGTCCTATGGCTACACCTTC	CASSLTSGQSYGYTF
TRBV6-5	-	-	TRBJ2-3	TGTGCCAGCAGTTACGGTGGGTTATTCGCAGATACGCAGTATTTT	CASSYGGLFADTQYF
TRBV7-8	-	TRBD1	TRBJ1-1	TGTGCCAGCAGCTACACAGGGGGCGGGAAGAACACTGAAGCTTTCTTT	CASSYTGGGKNTEAFF
TRBV30	many	-	TRBJ2-7	TGTGCCTGGGGGACGGGTTTAAACTACGAGCAGTACTTC	CAWGTGLNYEQYF
TRBV7-8	-	-	TRBJ1-5	TGTGCCAGCAGCTTTTCACGAGGAGAGGAACAGCCCCAGCATTTT	CASSFSRGEEQPQHF
TRBV14	few	TRBD2	TRBJ2-1	TGTGCCAGCAGCCAAGAATGGTTTGGGGGTCTACCGGCCAGCGGGATCAATGAGCAGTTCTTC	CASSQEWFGGLPASGINEQFF
TRBV7-9	-	-	TRBJ1-3	TGTGCCAGCAGCTTAGGGCAGGGAAATATCGGAAACACCATATATTTT	CASSLGQGNIGNTIYF
TRBV6-1	once	-	TRBJ2-2	TGTGCCAGCAGTGAATTTGGCGGATCGAACACCGGGGAGCTGTTTTTT	CASSEFGGSNTGELFF
TRBV7-6	-	-	TRBJ2-3	TGTGCCAGCAGCTTAGCCGGGACCCCTAGCACAGATACGCAGTATTTT	CASSLAGTPSTDTQYF
TRBV19	-	-	TRBJ1-1	TGTGCCAGTAGTACCAGCCAGTGGAACACTGAAGCTTTCTTT	CASSTSQWNTEAFF